A single T cell receptor (beta chain) is shown here with its context. The data were taken from a study of T-cell reconstitution after alpha-beta-depleted transplantation in children. The authors prepared the TCRbeta library with unique molecular identifiers. MiXCR, applied by TCRdb to the PCR reads, yields one record per CDR3 protein. The sample holds roughly 200,000 distinct CDR3 sequences, approximately 9.5% seen once. Trimming cost V 4 bases and J 4 bases, with 16 bases left between them. The CDR3 is made up of 15 amino acids. Germline V gene sequence: CDR1 SGHVS, CDR2 FQNEAQ. The receptor's source is a human donor who donated a stem cell graft to a child with acute lymphoblastic leukemia. Here the sequenced sample was PBMCs from the stem cell graft donor, taken from the stem cell graft. The chain is built from TRBV7-8 and TRBJ1-2, with a tentative D call TRBD1 (6 bases). CDR3 in DNA: TGTGCCAGCAGCTCCACCTGGGAGGGGGGCTATGGCTACACCTTC. Translation gives CASSSTWEGGYGYTF.